This T cell receptor (beta chain) was recorded in a study of PD-L1 blockade in urothelial cancer. As for the study in general: Blood analysis took place 3 weeks (second dose) and 6 weeks after treatment start.

Here immunoSEQ multiplex PCR was the method, and the copy in TCRdb shows in-frame clones only, minus some. The sample consists of 70,000 or so clones, around 84% of them appearing once. Each patient gave between 1 and 8 samples, pretreatment and on-treatment. V was pared by 3 bases and J by 0 bases, with 14 bases of the junction left unmatched. Germline V gene lookup returns CDR1 LNHDA and CDR2 SQIVND (reference sequence). This CDR3 spans 20 amino acids. The TCR sequence derives from a man aged 65-85 years with urothelial cancer. V gene TRBV19 combines with J gene TRBJ2-6, with TRBD2 identical over 7 bases. The source material was PBMCs, sampled around atezolizumab (anti-PD-L1) treatment. The CDR3 nucleotides are TGTGCCAGTAGTATTTCGGGGGGTGGAGGGAACCTCTCTGGGGCCAACGTCCTGACTTTC. This translates into CASSISGGGGNLSGANVLTF.